One and the same sample provided the 18 T cell receptor beta chains below, sequenced in a study of T-cell memory formation after mild COVID-19 (dated by TCRdb to the early 2020s). The library was prepared using 5' RACE. The sequencer listed for this sample is Illumina NovaSeq 6000. TCRdb trimmed public reads at Q25 via fastp, called clones via MiXCR and kept in-frame beta chains. For every CDR3 protein sequence, its rows merge into one entry that carries the most common genes and DNA. The sample table contains 160,000 or so distinct CDR3 sequences; only one count was recorded for roughly 28% of them. The ten largest clones take up about 12% of the sample. Sequencing used PBMCs or a T cell subset sorted from them (not recorded which). All receptors derive from an adult woman who had mild COVID-19 (a few samples of this study predate the infection). The sample titles of this study are shuffled in the database, so cell type and time point are left out; the donor was told from shared clones.

The V gene is TRBV20-1, the J gene TRBJ2-5; 10 nucleotides align to TRBD1. V trimming: 1 base; J trimming: 6 bases; junction bases outside the gene matches: 8. Germline CDR1 reads DFQATT; CDR2 reads SNEGSKA (reference sequence). There are 15 residues in the CDR3. The CDR3 nucleotides are TGCAGTGCTAGAGGTGGGACAGGGGTCGGGAAGACCCAGTACTTC. It translates to CSARGGTGVGKTQYF.

This clonotype was seen more than once but under ten times. The chain links TRBV7-2 to TRBJ2-3, with D hard to call. Germline CDR1 and CDR2: SGHTA and FQGNSA. The V and J ends lost 2 bases and 1 base respectively, with 7 bases between them. This CDR3 is 14 amino acids long. CDR3 DNA sequence: TGTGCCAGCAGCTTACAGGATCGCACAGATACGCAGTATTTT. Its protein is CASSLQDRTDTQYF.

The sample holds one count of this clonotype. The chain recombines TRBV7-9 with TRBJ2-7; D ambiguous. Trimming shortened V by 5 bases and J by 5 bases, and 10 bases separated the two germline ends. The CDR3 loop spans 12 amino acids. Germline V lookup: CDR1 SEHNR, CDR2 FQNEAQ (reference sequence). This CDR3 reads CASSRRSDEQYF. The DNA of the CDR3 is TGTGCCAGCAGCCGACGGTCCGACGAGCAGTACTTC.

CDR3 bases: TGTGCCAGCAGGGACGCGAACACCGGGGAGCTGTTTTTT. The encoded protein is CASRDANTGELFF. The chain combines TRBV6-5 with TRBJ2-2; D is unresolved. Trimming shortened V by 6 bases and J by 0 bases, and 5 bases separated the two germline ends. There are 13 residues in the CDR3. In germline, CDR1 is MNHEY, CDR2 SVGAGI.

A few counts support this clonotype. The chain employs TRBV5-1 and TRBJ2-3; weak D call: TRBD2 (6 bases). V was trimmed by 2 bases and J by 0 bases, leaving 16 bases between them. This CDR3 has 17 amino acids. The germline CDR1 and CDR2 sequences are SGHRS and YFSETQ. This CDR3 is CASSFSPSGRSTDTQYF. CDR3 sequence (DNA): TGCGCCAGCAGCTTCTCCCCGAGCGGGCGAAGCACAGATACGCAGTATTTT.

The V and J genes are TRBV7-6 and TRBJ1-4; 9 bases match TRBD1. In germline, CDR1 is SGHVS, CDR2 FNYEAQ. This CDR3 is built from 15 residues. The J segment lost 5 bases and the V segment lost 1 base, leaving 2 bases of the junction unmatched. CDR3 DNA sequence: TGTGCCAGCAGCTTAGAACAGGGGGCGAATGAAAAACTGTTTTTT. Amino acids: CASSLEQGANEKLFF.

This clonotype has just a few counts. J is TRBJ2-7 and V is TRBV25-1; D is perhaps TRBD2 (6 bases). Trimming left V 4 bases short and J 7 bases short, with 8 bases between. This CDR3 comprises 11 residues. The germline V gene encodes CDR1 MGHDK and CDR2 SYGVNS. In DNA form, the CDR3 reads TGTGCCAGCAGTGGGGGGACTGAGCAGTACTTC. Translation: CASSGGTEQYF.

This clonotype was counted only a few times. V gene TRBV6-1 combines with J gene TRBJ2-5; no definite D call. Trimming pared 5 bases from V and 1 base from J, leaving 11 bases between. From germline, CDR1 is MNHNS and CDR2 SASEGT. This CDR3 has 14 residues. The CDR3 loop is CASSLGRFQETQYF. The CDR3 DNA is TGTGCCAGCAGTCTAGGACGGTTCCAAGAGACCCAGTACTTC.

The V and J genes are TRBV20-1 and TRBJ2-1; D is possibly TRBD1 or TRBD2 (5 bases each). The CDR3 contains 18 residues. From germline, CDR1 is DFQATT and CDR2 SNEGSKA (reference sequence). Trimming left V 4 bases short and J 0 bases short, with 22 bases between. CDR3 nucleotides: TGCAGTGCTACCGGGGCTTTGGCCAAGGCCACCTCCTACAATGAGCAGTTCTTC. It translates to CSATGALAKATSYNEQFF.

This clonotype was detected only a few times. The gene calls are TRBV29-1 and TRBJ2-3; 8 bases map to TRBD2. The J segment lost 0 bases and the V segment lost 7 bases, leaving 3 bases of the junction unmatched. CDR3 length: 13 amino acids. Germline loops: CDR1 SQVTM, CDR2 ANQGSEA. In DNA, the CDR3 is TGCAGCGGCCGGGGGGGGAGCACAGATACGCAGTATTTT. It codes for CSGRGGSTDTQYF.

This chain links TRBV7-8 with TRBJ2-3, with D tentatively TRBD1 (6 bases). This CDR3 is 14 amino acids long. The V gene's germline CDR1 is SGHVS and CDR2 FQNEAQ. The germline V and J ends were trimmed by 5 bases and 6 bases, with 15 bases remaining between them. The DNA of the CDR3 is TGTGCCAGCAGCATCGTCCAGGGGATGGATACGCAGTATTTT. This sequence encodes CASSIVQGMDTQYF.

This chain connects TRBV5-1 to TRBJ2-7, with no clear D. Deletions cut 3 bases from V and 0 bases from J, with 10 bases between. This CDR3 has 14 amino acids. CDR1 is SGHRS and CDR2 is YFSETQ in the germline V gene. DNA of the CDR3: TGCGCCAGCAGCTCTGGACGGAGCTCCTACGAGCAGTACTTC. This codes for CASSSGRSSYEQYF.

The sample holds one count of this clonotype. The J gene is TRBJ2-7, the V gene TRBV24-1, with a weak D call TRBD2 (5 bases). CDR3 size: 15 residues. Germline V gene sequence: CDR1 KGHDR, CDR2 SFDVKD. V was shortened by 7 bases and J by 7 bases, with 22 bases between the two germline ends. CDR3 residues: CATRRTLRATEEQYF. The CDR3 region has the DNA TGTGCCACCAGACGGACTCTGAGAGCTACGGAGGAGCAGTACTTC.

The chain has TRBV25-1 and TRBJ2-1; 11 nucleotides agree with TRBD2. Germline V gene data show CDR1 as MGHDK and CDR2 as SYGVNS. The CDR3 covers 16 residues. V trimming: 7 bases; J trimming: 7 bases; junction bases outside the gene matches: 12. DNA of the CDR3: TGTGCCAGCACCCTATCGGAGACTAGCGGGGCGAATGAGCAGTTCTTC. Residues: CASTLSETSGANEQFF.

This clonotype occurred once. The rearrangement joins TRBV6-5 to TRBJ2-7; D tentatively reads TRBD1 or TRBD2 (6 bases each). This CDR3 spans 14 amino acids. CDR1 is MNHEY and CDR2 is SVGAGI in the germline V gene. The V end lost 10 bases, the J end lost 1 base, and 17 bases lay between the germline ends. CDR3 nucleotide sequence: TGTGCCACCCGACGTGGCGGGACATCCTACGAGCAGTACTTC. Translating gives CATRRGGTSYEQYF.

The chain employs TRBV24-1 and TRBJ2-1; D not resolved. The CDR3 is 14 amino acids. In germline, CDR1 is KGHDR, CDR2 SFDVKD. The V gene lost 4 bases and the J gene lost 4 bases, with 10 bases spanning the gap. The CDR3 sequence is CATSDGGGYNEQFF. For the CDR3, the DNA is TGTGCCACCAGTGACGGCGGCGGTTACAATGAGCAGTTCTTC.

The rearrangement joins TRBV29-1 to TRBJ2-1, with D hard to call. CDR3 length: 10 residues. V lost 4 bases to trimming and J lost 8 bases, with 6 bases between them. From germline, CDR1 is SQVTM and CDR2 ANQGSEA. CDR3 bases: TGCAGCGTTGGCTTGTATGAGCAGTTCTTC. This encodes CSVGLYEQFF.

The chain is built from TRBV15 and TRBJ2-7; D gene ambiguous. Trimming removed 0 bases from V and 3 bases from J, with 12 bases in between. The CDR3 extends over 15 amino acids. CDR1 and CDR2 (germline): LNHNV, YYDKDF (reference sequence). This chain's CDR3 is CATSRDSADFYEQYF. In DNA form, the CDR3 reads TGTGCCACCAGCAGAGATAGTGCCGACTTCTACGAGCAGTACTTC.